A single sample gave rise to the 12 T cell receptor beta chains below, sequenced in a study of OX40 agonist ivuxolimab in advanced cancers. Preparation of the library involved the immunoSEQ multiplex PCR assay. TCRdb limited this immuneACCESS table to in-frame rearrangements with V and J called. A share of clones is missing; checked studies link under half to unresolved V genes, and the rest is unexplained. This sample comprises about 69,000 clones, nearly 90% of them detected only once. The ten most abundant clones make up 10% of the sample. Specimen: CD4+ or CD8+ T cells sorted from blood, collected in a trial of the OX40 agonist ivuxolimab. These receptors were obtained from an adult with an advanced solid tumor such as melanoma, head and neck, liver or kidney cancer.

The genes are TRBV7-9 and TRBJ1-4; no definite D call. The V end lost 3 bases, the J end lost 7 bases, and 9 bases lay between the germline ends. Per the germline V gene, CDR1 is SEHNR and CDR2 is FQNEAQ (reference sequence). The CDR3 totals 13 residues. As DNA, the CDR3 is TGTGCCAGCAGCTTTAATGCGGGTGAAAAACTGTTTTTT. Protein sequence: CASSFNAGEKLFF. The whole variable domain, remainder taken from reference TRBV7-9 and TRBJ1-4, is DTGVSQNPRHKITKRGQNVTFRCDPISEHNRLYWYRQTLGQGPEFLTYFQNEAQLEKSRLLSDRFSAERPKGSFSTLEIQRTEQGDSAMYLCASSFNAGEKLFFGSGTQLSVL.

This chain joins TRBV5-6 and TRBJ2-7; either TRBD1 or TRBD2 may supply D (5 bases each). The CDR3 spans 14 residues. In germline, CDR1 is SGHDT, CDR2 YYEEEE. With 4 bases removed from V and 6 bases from J, the gap between germline ends came to 17 bases. The CDR3 DNA sequence: TGTGCCAGCAGCCCGTACAACCGGGACGGCGAGCAGTACTTC. Protein product: CASSPYNRDGEQYF.

A few counts support this clone. The gene calls are TRBV27 and TRBJ2-7; 11 positions match TRBD2. V trimming: 3 bases; J trimming: 2 bases; junction bases outside the gene matches: 6. CDR3 size: 16 residues. Germline assignment: CDR1 MNHEY and CDR2 SMNVEV (reference sequence). This chain's CDR3 is CASSFDGTSGPYEQYF. The CDR3 DNA reads as TGTGCCAGCAGTTTTGACGGGACTAGCGGTCCCTACGAGCAGTACTTC.

The chain recombines TRBV18 with TRBJ1-3; 7 bases align to TRBD1. With 2 bases clipped from V and 4 bases from J, the junction kept 2 bases outside the gene matches. CDR1 and CDR2 from the germline V gene are KGHSH and LQKENI. The length of the CDR3 is 14 residues. CDR3 sequence reads: CASSPGTVGNTIYF. CDR3 bases: TGTGCCAGCTCACCAGGGACAGTGGGAAACACCATATATTTT.

The chain is built from TRBV7-2 and TRBJ2-2; 8 positions agree with TRBD2. V was clipped by 4 bases and J by 1 base; unmatched bases: 2. The CDR3 extends over 15 amino acids. Germline V gene data show CDR1 as SGHTA and CDR2 as FQGNSA. CDR3 protein: CASSSRGGNTGELFF. CDR3 DNA sequence: TGTGCCAGCAGCTCCCGGGGGGGGAACACCGGGGAGCTGTTTTTT.

The chain employs TRBV30 and TRBJ1-1, with TRBD1 identical over 7 bases. The V and J ends lost 8 bases and 1 base, in that order; junction bases with no gene match: 4. The CDR3 is 12 residues long. Germline-derived CDR1 and CDR2 are GTSNPN and SVGIG (reference sequence). The CDR3 sequence: CALDRRNTEAFF. In nucleotides, the CDR3 is TGTGCCCTGGACAGGAGGAACACTGAAGCTTTCTTT.

The rearrangement links TRBV7-6 to TRBJ2-7; TRBD2 aligns across 9 bases. Trimming removed 4 bases from V and 6 bases from J; junction bases left unmatched: 4. Germline V gives CDR1 SGHVS, CDR2 FNYEAQ. The CDR3 is made up of 13 amino acids. In DNA, the CDR3 is TGTGCCAGCAGCTCCCGAGCGGGGGGCGAGCAGTACTTC. It encodes CASSSRAGGEQYF.

The chain combines TRBV18 with TRBJ2-1; TRBD2 matches at 12 bases. Losses at the gene ends were 3 bases for V and 6 bases for J; bases not matched to a gene: 3. CDR1 and CDR2 (germline): KGHSH, LQKENI. This CDR3 has 15 residues. Here the CDR3 DNA reads TGTGCCAGCTCACCGGGACTAGCGGGTCTCAATGAGCAGTTCTTC. Translating it yields CASSPGLAGLNEQFF.

The chain uses TRBV18 and TRBJ1-5, with D possibly matching TRBD1 (5 bases). Trimming pared 4 bases from V and 6 bases from J, leaving 19 bases between. This CDR3 has 16 residues. Germline V gene lookup returns CDR1 KGHSH and CDR2 LQKENI. The CDR3 is CASSLYRGGEGQPQHF. The CDR3, as DNA: TGTGCCAGCTCACTCTACCGGGGGGGGGAAGGTCAGCCCCAGCATTTT.

This sequence joins TRBV5-1 and TRBJ2-2; D gene ambiguous. Trimming removed 0 bases at V and 6 bases at J, with 3 bases between. The germline V gene has CDR1 SGHRS and CDR2 YFSETQ. The CDR3 runs to 12 residues. CDR3 nucleotide sequence: TGCGCCAGCAGCTTGGACCCCGGGGAGCTGTTTTTT. It yields the protein CASSLDPGELFF. Combining the CDR3 with reference TRBV5-1 and TRBJ2-2 gives the whole variable domain KAGVTQTPRYLIKTRGQQVTLSCSPISGHRSVSWYQQTPGQGLQFLFEYFSETQRNKGNFPGRFSGRQFSNSRSEMNVSTLELGDSALYLCASSLDPGELFFGEGSRLTVL.

This chain uses TRBV27 with TRBJ2-4, with D maybe TRBD1 (6 bases). The CDR3 runs to 13 residues. In germline, CDR1 is MNHEY, CDR2 SMNVEV (reference sequence). The ends were cut back, 2 bases at V and 9 bases at J, with 11 bases in the middle. The CDR3 is CASSLQGRGIQYF. The CDR3 DNA sequence: TGTGCCAGCAGTTTACAGGGGCGAGGCATTCAGTACTTC.

The J gene is TRBJ2-5, the V gene TRBV5-1, with 9 nucleotides matching TRBD2. V lost 4 bases and J lost 3; bases outside the gene matches: 7. Germline V gene lookup returns CDR1 SGHRS and CDR2 YFSETQ. The CDR3 sequence is 15 residues long. The CDR3 sequence: CASSRTSAEKETQYF. The CDR3 DNA reads as TGCGCCAGCAGCCGGACTAGCGCCGAGAAAGAGACCCAGTACTTC.